These 11 T cell receptor beta chains were sequenced from one sample in a study of Ad26.COV2.S vaccination and SARS-CoV-2 variants (dated by TCRdb to 2020 to 2022). The receptor library was made with the immunoSEQ multiplex PCR assay. TCRdb stores this immuneACCESS table with in-frame sequences only. Part of the clones is absent; in the studies checked, under half of the shortfall reflects unresolved V genes, and no reason is known for the rest. The sample records about 260,000 clones, roughly 87% of which are singletons. In total, the top ten clones hold about 2.8% of the sample. The treatment or condition label corresponds to: around 19 received Ad26.COV2.S at low or high dose, single or two shots; roughly 5 received placebo; per-sample allocation not given. Repertoires of vaccine and placebo recipients were sequenced from samples taken on day 63 after the first injection. Sequencing used peripheral blood, obtained in a trial of Ad26.COV2.S vaccine versus placebo. The receptors here all came from a person aged 18 to 59 who received the Ad26.COV2.S COVID-19 vaccine or a placebo.

This chain uses TRBV18 with TRBJ1-2; D call uncertain. The CDR3 is 14 amino acids. Germline CDR1 is KGHSH and CDR2 is LQKENI. The V end was cut by 3 bases, the J end by 10 bases, with 18 bases between. The CDR3 sequence is CASSPGGWGSVYTF. In DNA form, the CDR3 reads TGTGCCAGCTCACCCGGTGGATGGGGATCTGTCTACACCTTC.

The chain combines TRBV7-8 with TRBJ2-1, with D possibly being TRBD1 (5 bases). Germline loops: CDR1 SGHVS, CDR2 FQNEAQ. Trimming shortened V by 5 bases and J by 3 bases, and 17 bases separated the two germline ends. This CDR3 is built from 16 residues. The CDR3 loop is CASSRAGARIYNEQFF. The CDR3 bases are TGTGCCAGCAGCCGAGCTGGGGCGAGGATCTACAATGAGCAGTTCTTC.

The rearrangement uses TRBV4-2 and TRBJ2-1; maybe TRBD2 (6 bases). CDR3 length: 15 amino acids. The germline gives CDR1 LGHNA, CDR2 YNFKEQ. Between the trimmed V and J ends, which lost 4 bases and 3 bases, there was a span of 13 bases. CDR3 protein: CASSLVSGYYNEQFF. CDR3 bases: TGTGCCAGCAGCCTGGTTAGCGGCTACTACAATGAGCAGTTCTTC.

This clone occurred a few times. CDR3 in DNA: TGTGCCAGCAGCCCTAATATTGCCGGGGGGTCCTACGAGCAGTACGTC. Residues: CASSPNIAGGSYEQYV. The chain has TRBV7-9 and TRBJ2-7, with 7 bases that match TRBD2. V lost 5 bases and J lost 1; bases outside the gene matches: 11. This CDR3 is built from 16 residues. Germline CDR1 and CDR2: SEHNR and FQNEAQ (reference sequence).

The V gene is TRBV7-8, the J gene TRBJ2-7; D uncertain. The CDR3 sequence is 13 residues long. Germline V gene sequence: CDR1 SGHVS, CDR2 FQNEAQ. V lost 8 bases to trimming and J lost 0 bases, with 11 bases between them. CDR3 sequence reads: CASGRTVSYEQYV. The CDR3 region has the DNA TGTGCCAGCGGAAGGACGGTCTCCTACGAGCAGTACGTC.

CDR3 nucleotide sequence: TGTGCCAGCAGTTTAATAGGGGGCGGTCGGGAGACCCAGTACTTC. As protein: CASSLIGGGRETQYF. The rearrangement joins TRBV28 to TRBJ2-5; TRBD1 aligns across 7 bases. The junction had 8 bases not matched to a gene; V was cut back by 2 bases and J by 5 bases. The CDR3 consists of 15 residues. CDR1 MDHEN and CDR2 SYDVKM come from the germline V gene. Full variable domain (rest looked up from reference TRBV28 and TRBJ2-5): DVKVTQSSRYLVKRTGEKVFLECVQDMDHENMFWYRQDPGLGLRLIYFSYDVKMKEKGDIPEGYSVSREKKERFSLILESASTNQTSMYLCASSLIGGGRETQYFGPGTRLLVL.

The V call is TRBV6-2 or TRBV6-3, the J call TRBJ1-1; 7 nucleotides line up with TRBD1. Germline V gene data show CDR1 as MNHEY and CDR2 as SVGEGT. The length of the CDR3 is 14 residues. J gave up 1 base and V 4 bases, and 3 bases lay outside the gene matches. The CDR3 region is CASSLAGGNTEAFF. The CDR3 region has the DNA TGTGCCAGCAGTTTGGCAGGGGGGAACACTGAAGCTTTCTTT.

This chain connects TRBV4-1 to TRBJ2-2; 10 positions match TRBD2. V was clipped by 0 bases and J by 0 bases; unmatched bases: 4. In germline, CDR1 is MGHRA, CDR2 YSYEKL. There are 18 residues in the CDR3. The DNA for the CDR3 is TGCGCCAGCAGCCAAGATCAACTAGCGGGGACGAACACCGGGGAGCTGTTTTTT. Translation: CASSQDQLAGTNTGELFF.

V gene TRBV9 combines with J gene TRBJ2-3, with 10 bases lining up with TRBD2. The germline CDR1 and CDR2 sequences are SGDLS and YYNGEE. The CDR3 covers 16 residues. Trimming removed 4 bases from V and 1 base from J; junction bases left unmatched: 6. The CDR3 DNA sequence: TGTGCCAGCAGCACCGGACTAGCGGTACGCACAGATACGCAGTATTTT. Its translation: CASSTGLAVRTDTQYF.

As for this clone: At one boundary the junction diverges from the germline segment, which might be a read error. The rearrangement joins TRBV7-7 to TRBJ2-1; 7 positions agree with TRBD2. This CDR3 region has 14 residues. The germline V gene encodes CDR1 SSHAT and CDR2 FNYEAQ (reference sequence). The CDR3 reads CASSISGYNNEQFF. CDR3 nucleotide sequence: TGTGCTAGCAGCATTAGCGGGTACAACAATGAGCAGTTCTTC. Combining the CDR3 with reference TRBV7-7 and TRBJ2-1 gives the whole variable domain GAGVSQSPRYKVTKRGQDVTLRCDPISSHATLYWYQQALGQGPEFLTYFNYEAQPDKSGLPSDRFSAERPEGSISTLTIQRTEQRDSAMYRCASSISGYNNEQFFGPGTRLTVL.

The chain carries TRBV7-8 and TRBJ2-5; possible D gene TRBD2, 6 bases. V dropped 6 bases and J dropped 4 bases, with 18 bases sitting between them. Per the germline V gene, CDR1 is SGHVS and CDR2 is FQNEAQ. CDR3 size: 15 residues. CDR3 sequence (DNA): TGTGCCAGCAGTCCTCGGGGCGTTAGCGGAGAGACCCAGTACTTC. It is translated as CASSPRGVSGETQYF.